This T cell receptor (beta chain) was identified during a study of control samples from healthy donors and cancer patients. The method was immunoSEQ multiplex PCR; TCRdb's version includes in-frame clones alone and lacks a portion of them. The data show 180,000 or so clones, with roughly 91% seen just once and roughly 1.6% held by the top ten. The germline CDR1 and CDR2 sequences are LNHDA and SQIVND (reference sequence). V dropped 5 bases and J dropped 4; count of bases not matched to a gene: 3. The length of the CDR3 is 14 residues. The rearrangement uses TRBV19 and TRBJ2-1; 9 nucleotides agree with TRBD1. The clonotype comes from a woman in her twenties or thirties in good health. The sample comprised blood. CDR3 sequence reads: CASSLGQGYNEQFF. The CDR3 nucleotides read TGTGCCAGTAGTCTCGGACAGGGGTACAATGAGCAGTTCTTC.